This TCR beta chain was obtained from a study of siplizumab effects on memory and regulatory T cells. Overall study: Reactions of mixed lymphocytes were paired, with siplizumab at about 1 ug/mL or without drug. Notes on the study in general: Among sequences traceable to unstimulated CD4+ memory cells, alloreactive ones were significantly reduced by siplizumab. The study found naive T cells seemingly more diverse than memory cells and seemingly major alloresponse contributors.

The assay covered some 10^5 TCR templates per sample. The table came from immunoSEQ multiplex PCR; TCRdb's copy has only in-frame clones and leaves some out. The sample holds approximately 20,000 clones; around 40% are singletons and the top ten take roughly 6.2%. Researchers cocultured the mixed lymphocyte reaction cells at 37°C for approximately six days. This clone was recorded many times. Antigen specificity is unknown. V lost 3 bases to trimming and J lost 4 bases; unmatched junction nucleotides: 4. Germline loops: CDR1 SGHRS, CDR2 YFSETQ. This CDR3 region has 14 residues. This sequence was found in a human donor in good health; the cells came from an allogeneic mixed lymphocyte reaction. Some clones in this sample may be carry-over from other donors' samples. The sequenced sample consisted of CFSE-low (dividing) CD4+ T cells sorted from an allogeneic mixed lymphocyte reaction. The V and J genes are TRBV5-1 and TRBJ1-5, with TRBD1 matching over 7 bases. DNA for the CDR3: TGCGCCAGCAGCTCGGGACAGCTAAATCAGCCCCAGCATTTT. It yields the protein CASSSGQLNQPQHF.